These 30 T cell receptor beta chains share one sample of origin, sequenced in a study of Ad26.COV2.S vaccination and SARS-CoV-2 variants. Specified treatment: about 20 received Ad26.COV2.S at low or high dose, single or two shots; about five received placebo; per-sample allocation not given. Samples came from day 63 after the first vaccine or placebo injection. Sequencing was performed with immunoSEQ multiplex PCR; in TCRdb, only in-frame clones are kept and a portion is missing. The data contain approximately 250,000 clones, 87% of them singletons. The source was peripheral blood, collected in a trial of Ad26.COV2.S vaccine versus placebo. The receptors come from a person aged 18-60 years who received the Ad26.COV2.S COVID-19 vaccine or a placebo.

DNA of the CDR3: TGTGCCAGCAGCGTGATGGAAGGGGGTGAGGGTTCACCCCTCCACTTT. Its translation is CASSVMEGGEGSPLHF. The genes are TRBV9 and TRBJ1-6, with D possibly matching TRBD1 (6 bases). V was cut by 2 bases and J by 9 bases, with 18 bases left in between. The CDR3 spans 16 residues. Germline CDR1 reads SGDLS; CDR2 reads YYNGEE.

The J gene is TRBJ1-2, the V gene TRBV6-5; 8 positions agree with TRBD1. The CDR3 runs 13 residues. Trimming took 5 bases from V and 8 from J; bases not matched to a gene: 7. Germline CDR1 MNHEY, CDR2 SVGAGI. CDR3 bases: TGTGCCAGCAGTAGACAGGGGCTGCGGGGCTACACCTTC. Residues: CASSRQGLRGYTF.

This chain connects TRBV2 to TRBJ2-7, with 8 bases lining up with TRBD2. Germline assignment: CDR1 SNHLY and CDR2 FYNNEI. The V segment lost 6 bases and the J segment 3 bases; nucleotides outside the gene matches: 4. The CDR3 runs 13 residues. CDR3 region: CASRPGLGYEQYF. The CDR3 DNA reads TGTGCCAGCAGACCGGGACTAGGCTACGAGCAGTACTTC.

CDR3 protein: CASSSNSRQETQYF. For the CDR3, the DNA is TGTGCCAGCAGTTCCAACAGCCGTCAAGAGACCCAGTACTTC. This chain uses TRBV6-5 with TRBJ2-5; no definite D call. The CDR3 totals 14 residues. CDR1 and CDR2 (germline): MNHEY, SVGAGI. The V end lost 4 bases, the J end lost 2 bases, and 11 bases lay between the germline ends.

The rearrangement joins TRBV3-1 (or the pseudogene TRBV3-2) to TRBJ2-7; the match to TRBD1 covers 9 bases. The CDR3 loop spans 15 amino acids. The V gene end was trimmed by 5 bases and the J gene end by 2 bases; junction bases not matched to a gene: 7. CDR1 LGHDT and CDR2 YNNKEL come from the germline V gene (reference sequence). The CDR3 sequence is CASSVGQGDTYEQYF. The CDR3 region has the DNA TGTGCCAGCAGCGTGGGACAGGGCGATACCTACGAGCAGTACTTC.

The chain joins TRBV15 to TRBJ2-1; 7 bases agree with TRBD2. The CDR3 is made up of 14 amino acids. In germline, CDR1 is LNHNV, CDR2 YYDKDF (reference sequence). Germline trimming cut 0 bases from V and 10 bases from J; bases unmatched to any gene: 6. The CDR3 region is CATSRDGLAEEQFF. The CDR3 coding sequence is TGTGCCACCAGCAGAGATGGGCTAGCGGAGGAGCAGTTCTTC.

This clone turned up a few times. The rearrangement joins TRBV4-1 to TRBJ1-3; TRBD1 might be the D (5 bases). The germline gives CDR1 MGHRA, CDR2 YSYEKL. With 0 bases removed from V and 6 bases from J, the gap between germline ends came to 15 bases. CDR3 length: 16 residues. CDR3 protein: CASSQDWPGRENTIYF. The CDR3 nucleotides read TGCGCCAGCAGCCAAGATTGGCCAGGGCGGGAAAACACCATATATTTT.

This chain links TRBV4-1 with TRBJ1-4; 7 bases are a match to TRBD1. Germline V gene lookup returns CDR1 MGHRA and CDR2 YSYEKL. J gave up 3 bases and V 3 bases, and 7 bases lay outside the gene matches. The CDR3 sequence is 16 residues long. CDR3 coding DNA: TGCGCCAGCAGCCAGGCCACAGGGGTCTCTAATGAAAAACTGTTTTTT. Its protein product is CASSQATGVSNEKLFF.

V gene TRBV27 combines with J gene TRBJ2-7; either TRBD1 or TRBD2 may fit D (5 bases each). The CDR3 sequence is 15 residues long. V gave up 1 base and J gave up 3 bases, with 13 bases separating them. Germline CDR1 MNHEY, CDR2 SMNVEV (reference sequence). Here the CDR3 DNA reads TGTGCCAGCAGTTTATTTCCGGGACGGAGCTACGAGCAGTACTTC. It yields the protein CASSLFPGRSYEQYF.

The chain has TRBV10-3 and TRBJ2-7; D unclear. Germline CDR1 ENHRY, CDR2 SYGVKD. V dropped 3 bases and J dropped 0 bases, with 9 bases sitting between them. The CDR3 extends over 14 amino acids. CDR3 sequence (DNA): TGTGCCATCAGTGATTTAGGGCCCTCCTACGAGCAGTACTTC. Translating it yields CAISDLGPSYEQYF.

The chain uses TRBV11-3 and TRBJ2-1; tentative D call: TRBD2 (6 bases). This CDR3 is 13 amino acids long. The ends were cut back, 4 bases at V and 4 bases at J, with 8 bases in the middle. Germline lookup yields CDR1 SGHNT and CDR2 YENEEA. CDR3 sequence reads: CASSSDYYNEQFF. DNA for the CDR3: TGTGCCAGCAGCTCGGACTATTACAATGAGCAGTTCTTC.

The gene calls are TRBV5-4 and TRBJ1-1, with D perhaps matching TRBD1 (5 bases). Trimming cost V 4 bases and J 1 base, with 17 bases left between them. In germline, CDR1 is SGHNT, CDR2 YYREEE (reference sequence). The CDR3 covers 16 residues. The CDR3 protein is CASSPAGGVQNTEAFF. Here the CDR3 DNA reads TGTGCCAGCAGCCCCGCCGGAGGGGTCCAGAACACTGAAGCTTTCTTT. Full variable domain (outside the CDR3, taken from reference TRBV5-4 and TRBJ1-1): ETGVTQSPTHLIKTRGQQVTLRCSSQSGHNTVSWYQQALGQGPQFIFQYYREEENGRGNFPPRFSGLQFPNYSSELNVNALELDDSALYLCASSPAGGVQNTEAFFGQGTRLTVV.

This chain joins TRBV5-4 and TRBJ2-2, with 7 nucleotides matching TRBD1. From germline, CDR1 is SGHNT and CDR2 YYREEE (reference sequence). The CDR3 has 14 amino acids. Losses at the gene ends were 7 bases for V and 0 bases for J; bases not matched to a gene: 3. DNA for the CDR3: TGTGCCAGCCTGGGACAGCCGAACACCGGGGAGCTGTTTTTT. Translating gives CASLGQPNTGELFF.

The genes are TRBV4-1 and TRBJ2-7; possibly TRBD1 for D (6 bases). The germline V gene has CDR1 MGHRA and CDR2 YSYEKL. V was clipped by 2 bases and J by 3 bases, with 14 bases between them. The CDR3 sequence is 15 residues long. The CDR3 DNA reads TGCGCCAGCAGCCAAAAGGACAGCATAAGCTACGAGCAGTACTTC. Its translation is CASSQKDSISYEQYF.

This clone was observed a single time. V and J are TRBV5-5 and TRBJ2-7, with D perhaps TRBD1 or TRBD2 (6 bases each). V was cut by 1 base and J by 2 bases, with 16 bases left in between. The CDR3 is made up of 16 amino acids. The V gene's germline CDR1 is SGHKS and CDR2 YYEKEE (reference sequence). In nucleotides, the CDR3 is TGTGCCAGCAGCTTGCGGGGCGACGGGGGCGCCTACGAGCAGTACTTC. This encodes CASSLRGDGGAYEQYF.

This clone was observed a handful of times. The chain employs TRBV27 and TRBJ1-3; D gene uncertain. With 5 bases removed from V and 0 bases from J, the gap between germline ends came to 8 bases. The CDR3 is made up of 14 amino acids. Germline lookup yields CDR1 MNHEY and CDR2 SMNVEV (reference sequence). The CDR3 DNA is TGTGCCAGCAGTCGCGGGAGCTCTGGAAACACCATATATTTT. It translates to CASSRGSSGNTIYF.

J is TRBJ2-2 and V is TRBV6-1, with TRBD1 as a possible D gene (5 bases). Germline V gene data show CDR1 as MNHNS and CDR2 as SASEGT. This CDR3 is 16 amino acids long. Trimming left V 1 base short and J 5 bases short, with 14 bases between. The CDR3 DNA sequence: TGTGCCAGCAGTGAAGTTCCCCAGGGATGGACCGGGGAGCTGTTTTTT. Its protein is CASSEVPQGWTGELFF.

This clone was counted a single time. Within the sample, other DNA sequences also encode this same CDR3. This chain uses TRBV27 with TRBJ1-4, with D hard to call. CDR3 length: 14 residues. With 3 bases removed from V and 2 bases from J, the gap between germline ends came to 7 bases. Germline assignment: CDR1 MNHEY and CDR2 SMNVEV (reference sequence). The CDR3 protein is CASSLLGTNEKLFF. The CDR3 nucleotides are TGTGCCAGCAGTTTGTTGGGGACTAATGAAAAACTGTTTTTT.

This clone has only one observation. V is TRBV19 and J is TRBJ1-3; D not resolved. V was cut by 7 bases and J by 2 bases, with 12 bases left in between. There are 14 residues in the CDR3. Germline CDR1 LNHDA, CDR2 SQIVND (reference sequence). CDR3 DNA sequence: TGTGCCAGTACTATGGGTAGGGCTGGAAACACCATATATTTT. This translates into CASTMGRAGNTIYF.

The chain employs TRBV9 and TRBJ2-1; no reliable D call. The V and J ends lost 0 bases and 8 bases respectively, with 9 bases between them. This CDR3 comprises 13 residues. The germline V gene encodes CDR1 SGDLS and CDR2 YYNGEE. The CDR3: CASSVASLDEQFF. As DNA, the CDR3 is TGTGCCAGCAGCGTAGCTAGTCTGGATGAGCAGTTCTTC. Full variable domain (outside the CDR3, taken from reference TRBV9 and TRBJ2-1): DSGVTQTPKHLITATGQRVTLRCSPRSGDLSVYWYQQSLDQGLQFLIQYYNGEERAKGNILERFSAQQFPDLHSELNLSSLELGDSALYFCASSVASLDEQFFGPGTRLTVL.

This clone was found once. The chain employs TRBV11-2 and TRBJ2-1; TRBD2 matches 15 bases. From germline, CDR1 is SGHAT and CDR2 FQNNGV. The V segment lost 6 bases and the J segment 2 bases; nucleotides outside the gene matches: 2. This CDR3 is 16 amino acids long. The CDR3 DNA sequence: TGTGCCAGCAGTCGGACTAGCGGGAGGGCCTACAATGAGCAGTTCTTC. It encodes CASSRTSGRAYNEQFF.

The sample holds one count of this clone. A much larger clone differs by one base, so this may be a read error. Other DNA sequences in the sample encode the same CDR3. The chain combines TRBV6-2 or TRBV6-3 with TRBJ2-7; TRBD2 aligns across 10 bases. CDR3 length: 14 residues. The germline V gene has CDR1 MNHEY and CDR2 SVGEGT. The junction had 2 bases not matched to a gene; V was cut back by 2 bases and J by 4 bases. This chain's CDR3 is CASSYGTSAYEQYV. CDR3 nucleotide sequence: TGTGCCAGCAGTTACGGGACTAGCGCTTACGAGCAGTACGTC.

CDR3 DNA sequence: TGCGCCAGCAGCCAACCACCACAGGGGCGCACTGAAGCTTTCTTT. Amino acids: CASSQPPQGRTEAFF. This rearrangement joins TRBV4-1 to TRBJ1-1; 7 bases map to TRBD1. Per germline, CDR1 MGHRA and CDR2 YSYEKL. CDR3 length: 15 residues. V lost 2 bases to trimming and J lost 4 bases; unmatched junction nucleotides: 7.

The gene calls are TRBV7-3 and TRBJ2-5; tentative D call: TRBD1 (5 bases). This CDR3 region has 13 residues. Germline-derived CDR1 and CDR2 are SGHTA and FQGTGA. Between the trimmed V and J ends, which lost 1 base and 4 bases, there was a span of 7 bases. The CDR3 DNA follows: TGTGCCAGCAGCTTAAACCAGGGAGAGACCCAGTACTTC. Protein product: CASSLNQGETQYF.

CDR3 sequence (DNA): TGTGCCACCAGTGATGGAGGGACAGGAAGACAGCCCCAGCATTTT. It codes for CATSDGGTGRQPQHF. This chain connects TRBV24-1 to TRBJ1-5, with TRBD1 matching 8 bases. Germline CDR1 KGHDR, CDR2 SFDVKD. The CDR3 is 15 residues long. With V trimmed by 3 bases and J by 7 bases, 7 bases remained unmatched.

This sequence joins TRBV7-9 and TRBJ1-1; D gene ambiguous. This CDR3 comprises 15 residues. V was trimmed by 5 bases and J by 3 bases, leaving 16 bases between them. CDR1 and CDR2 (germline): SEHNR, FQNEAQ (reference sequence). CDR3 coding DNA: TGTGCCAGCAGCCAGGATCGGGGTATGTACACTGAAGCTTTCTTT. This codes for CASSQDRGMYTEAFF.

V usage is TRBV2 and J usage is TRBJ1-2; D call uncertain. The CDR3 sequence is 13 residues long. From germline, CDR1 is SNHLY and CDR2 FYNNEI. Trimming left V 3 bases short and J 3 bases short, with 8 bases between. CDR3 nucleotides: TGTGCCAGCAGTGACGGACGCTACTATGGCTACACCTTC. Translated: CASSDGRYYGYTF. The variable domain in full, completed from reference TRBV2 and TRBJ1-2, reads EPEVTQTPSHQVTQMGQEVILRCVPISNHLYFYWYRQILGQKVEFLVSFYNNEISEKSEIFDDQFSVERPDGSNFTLKIRSTKLEDSAMYFCASSDGRYYGYTFGSGTRLTVV.

The J gene is TRBJ2-7, the V gene TRBV30, with D possibly TRBD1 on 5 matching bases. Looked up from germline, CDR1 is GTSNPN and CDR2 is SVGIG (reference sequence). Trimming pared 5 bases from V and 7 bases from J, leaving 15 bases between. This CDR3 spans 12 amino acids. The CDR3 is CAWGQGYGEQYF. The DNA of the CDR3 is TGTGCCTGGGGCCAGGGATATGGGGAGCAGTACTTC.

The J gene is TRBJ1-1, the V gene TRBV11-2; possible D gene TRBD1, 5 bases. Germline lookup yields CDR1 SGHAT and CDR2 FQNNGV. The V gene lost 2 bases and the J gene lost 1 base, with 11 bases spanning the gap. The CDR3 has 15 amino acids. CDR3 DNA sequence: TGTGCCAGCAGCTTAATAGGCGGGGGGAACACTGAAGCTTTCTTT. Amino acids: CASSLIGGGNTEAFF.

The table lists this clone with a few counts. This chain links TRBV6-4 with TRBJ2-7, with 10 nucleotides matching TRBD1. The CDR3 length is 16 residues. Germline-derived CDR1 and CDR2 are MRHNA and SNTAGT. J was trimmed by 1 base and V by 4 bases; bases with no gene match: 7. The CDR3 is CASSAAGTGVSYEQYV. CDR3 DNA sequence: TGTGCCAGCAGTGCCGCCGGGACAGGGGTGTCCTACGAGCAGTACGTC.